The sequence of this TCR beta chain was determined in a study of blood T cell repertoires in COVID-19. This clone was recorded only once. J was trimmed by 4 bases and V by 3 bases; bases with no gene match: 7. Germline CDR1 reads SNHLY; CDR2 reads FYNNEI. The CDR3 totals 15 residues. Measured with immunoSEQ multiplex PCR; TCRdb has only the in-frame clones, and not every one. The sample has 140,000 to 150,000 clones, 84% seen once; the top ten hold around 5.4%. The specimen sequenced was PBMCs or T cells enriched from blood (not recorded which). V usage is TRBV2 and J usage is TRBJ2-7; the match to TRBD2 covers 9 bases. The sequence was obtained from a woman aged 50 to 60 who had been exposed to COVID-19. CDR3 sequence reads: CASSEEAGGPYEQYF. The CDR3 nucleotides read TGTGCCAGCAGTGAGGAGGCGGGAGGGCCGTACGAGCAGTACTTC.